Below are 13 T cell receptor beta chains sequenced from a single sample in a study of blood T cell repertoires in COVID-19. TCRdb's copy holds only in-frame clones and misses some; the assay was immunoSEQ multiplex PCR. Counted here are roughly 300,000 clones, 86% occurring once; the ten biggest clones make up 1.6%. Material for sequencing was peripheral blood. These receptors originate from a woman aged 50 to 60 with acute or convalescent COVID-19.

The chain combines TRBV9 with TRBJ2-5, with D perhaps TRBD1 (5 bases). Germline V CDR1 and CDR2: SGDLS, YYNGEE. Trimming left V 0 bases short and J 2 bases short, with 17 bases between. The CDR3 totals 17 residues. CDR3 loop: CASSVDGAWTPQETQYF. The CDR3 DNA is TGTGCCAGCAGCGTAGATGGGGCATGGACACCTCAAGAGACCCAGTACTTC.

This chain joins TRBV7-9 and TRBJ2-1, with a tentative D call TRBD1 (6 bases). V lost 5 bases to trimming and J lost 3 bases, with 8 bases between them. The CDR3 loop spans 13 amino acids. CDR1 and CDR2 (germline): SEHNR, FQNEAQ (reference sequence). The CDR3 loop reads CASSTDSYNEQFF. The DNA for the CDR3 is TGTGCCAGCAGCACGGACAGCTACAATGAGCAGTTCTTC.

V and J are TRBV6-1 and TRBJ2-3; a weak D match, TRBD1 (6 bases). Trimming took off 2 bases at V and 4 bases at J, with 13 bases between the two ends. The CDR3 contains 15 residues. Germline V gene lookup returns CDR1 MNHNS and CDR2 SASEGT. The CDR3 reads CASSETRQEPDTQYF. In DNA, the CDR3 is TGTGCCAGCAGTGAAACTCGACAGGAGCCAGATACGCAGTATTTT.

CDR3 coding DNA: TGTGCCAGCAGCGCCCCCTTGAGCGGTAGCGGGAGGCGAACTGGGAATGAGCAGTTCTTC. Encoded protein: CASSAPLSGSGRRTGNEQFF. This chain joins TRBV9 and TRBJ2-1, with TRBD2 matching 10 bases. In germline, CDR1 is SGDLS, CDR2 YYNGEE. The V segment lost 3 bases and the J segment 7 bases; nucleotides outside the gene matches: 22. The CDR3 consists of 20 residues.

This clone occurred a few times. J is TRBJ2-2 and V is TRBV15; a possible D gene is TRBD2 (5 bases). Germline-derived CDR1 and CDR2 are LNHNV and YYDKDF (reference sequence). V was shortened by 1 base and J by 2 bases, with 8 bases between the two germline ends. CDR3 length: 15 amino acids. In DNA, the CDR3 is TGTGCCACCAGCAGAGGGGGAGCAAACACCGGGGAGCTGTTTTTT. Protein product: CATSRGGANTGELFF. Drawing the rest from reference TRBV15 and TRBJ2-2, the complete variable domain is DAMVIQNPRYQVTQFGKPVTLSCSQTLNHNVMYWYQQKSSQAPKLLFHYYDKDFNNEADTPDNFQSRRPNTSFCFLDIRSPGLGDTAMYLCATSRGGANTGELFFGEGSRLTVL.

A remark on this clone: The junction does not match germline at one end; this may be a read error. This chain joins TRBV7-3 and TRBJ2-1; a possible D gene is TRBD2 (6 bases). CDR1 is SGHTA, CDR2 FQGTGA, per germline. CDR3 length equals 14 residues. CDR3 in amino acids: CASSWRDSDNEQFF. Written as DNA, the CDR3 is TGTGCCAGCAGCTGGCGGGACTCCGACAATGAGCAGTTCTTC. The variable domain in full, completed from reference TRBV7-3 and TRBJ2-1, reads GAGVSQTPSNKVTEKGKYVELRCDPISGHTALYWYRQSLGQGPEFLIYFQGTGAADDSGLPNDRFFAVRPEGSVSTLKIQRTERGDSAVYLCASSWRDSDNEQFFGPGTRLTVL.

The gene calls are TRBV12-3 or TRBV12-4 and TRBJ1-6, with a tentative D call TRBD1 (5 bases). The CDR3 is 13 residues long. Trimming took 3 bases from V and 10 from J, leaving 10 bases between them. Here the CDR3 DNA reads TGTGCCAGCAGTTTGGGACTTACCTCACCCCTCCACTTT. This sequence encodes CASSLGLTSPLHF.

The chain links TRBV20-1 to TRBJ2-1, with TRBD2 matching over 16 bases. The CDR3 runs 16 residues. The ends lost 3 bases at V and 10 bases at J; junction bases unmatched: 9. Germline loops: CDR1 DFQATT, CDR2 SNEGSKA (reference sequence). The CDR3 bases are TGCAGTGCTAGTGGGACTAGCGGGAGGGTAGTGGGAGAGCAGTTCTTC. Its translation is CSASGTSGRVVGEQFF.

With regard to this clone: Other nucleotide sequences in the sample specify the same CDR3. Here the CDR3 reads CASSFYRGSEQYF. The DNA of the CDR3 is TGTGCCAGCAGTTTTTACAGGGGAAGCGAGCAGTACTTC. This chain uses TRBV27 with TRBJ2-7; 7 nucleotides line up with TRBD1. With 3 bases clipped from V and 6 bases from J, the junction kept 5 bases outside the gene matches. CDR3 length: 13 residues. Germline CDR1 reads MNHEY; CDR2 reads SMNVEV (reference sequence).

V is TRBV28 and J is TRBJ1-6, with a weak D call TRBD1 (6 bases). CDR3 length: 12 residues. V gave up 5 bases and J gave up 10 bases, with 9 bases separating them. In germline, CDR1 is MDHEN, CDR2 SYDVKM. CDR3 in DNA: TGTGCCAGCAGTGTTCAGGGGTCACCCCTCCACTTT. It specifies CASSVQGSPLHF.

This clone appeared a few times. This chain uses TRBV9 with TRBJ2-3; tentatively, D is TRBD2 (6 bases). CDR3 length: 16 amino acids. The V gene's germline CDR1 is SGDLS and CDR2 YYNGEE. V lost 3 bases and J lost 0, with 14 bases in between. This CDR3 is CASSAEGGTSTDTQYF. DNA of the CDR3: TGTGCCAGCAGCGCAGAGGGCGGGACCAGCACAGATACGCAGTATTTT.

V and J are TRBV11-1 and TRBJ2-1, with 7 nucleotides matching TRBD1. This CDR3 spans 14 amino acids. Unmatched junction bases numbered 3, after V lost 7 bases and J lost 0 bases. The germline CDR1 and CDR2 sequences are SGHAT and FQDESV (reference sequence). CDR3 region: CASTSGGSYNEQFF. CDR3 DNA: TGTGCCAGCACATCAGGGGGCTCCTACAATGAGCAGTTCTTC.

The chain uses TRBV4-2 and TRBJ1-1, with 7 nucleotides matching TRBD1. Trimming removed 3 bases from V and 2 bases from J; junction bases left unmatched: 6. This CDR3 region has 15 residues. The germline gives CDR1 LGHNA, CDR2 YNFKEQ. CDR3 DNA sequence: TGTGCCAGCAGCCACCCGGGACAGTCAAACACTGAAGCTTTCTTT. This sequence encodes CASSHPGQSNTEAFF.